A single sample gave rise to the 25 T cell receptor beta chains below, sequenced in a study of blood T cell repertoires in COVID-19. Assay: immunoSEQ multiplex PCR; the TCRdb copy retains only in-frame clones and omits some. The data show under 200,000 clones, 84% seen once. Sequenced input: PBMCs or T cells enriched from blood (not recorded which). These receptors were obtained from a man aged 50 to 59 who had recovered from COVID-19.

The genes are TRBV12-3 or TRBV12-4 and TRBJ1-1; tentative D call: TRBD1 (5 bases). This CDR3 has 13 amino acids. V was clipped by 6 bases and J by 4 bases, with 12 bases between them. The DNA for the CDR3 is TGTGCCAGCAGCCCGTTCCAGGGCACTGAAGCTTTCTTT. This translates into CASSPFQGTEAFF.

V usage is TRBV29-1 and J usage is TRBJ1-2; TRBD1 aligns across 12 bases. V lost 0 bases, J lost 2 bases, and 7 bases stayed unmatched. This CDR3 has 17 residues. CDR1 is SQVTM, CDR2 ANQGSEA, per germline. CDR3 residues: CSVEDLGQGAGNYGYTF. The CDR3, as DNA: TGCAGCGTTGAAGATCTGGGACAGGGGGCCGGAAACTATGGCTACACCTTC.

The rearrangement uses TRBV10-3 and TRBJ1-1; D uncertain. CDR3 length equals 14 residues. The germline V gene has CDR1 ENHRY and CDR2 SYGVKD. V was pared by 2 bases and J by 6 bases, with 13 bases between. The CDR3 protein is CAISETPARAEAFF. The DNA for the CDR3 is TGTGCCATCAGTGAGACTCCCGCGCGGGCTGAAGCTTTCTTT.

For the CDR3, the DNA is TGTGCCAGCAGCCAAGGCGGGAATCCTAGAGGTACGCAGTATTTT. It translates to CASSQGGNPRGTQYF. The chain is built from TRBV3-1 (or the pseudogene TRBV3-2) and TRBJ2-3, with D perhaps TRBD2 (6 bases). Germline CDR1 is LGHDT and CDR2 is YNNKEL (reference sequence). The CDR3 extends over 15 amino acids. The V end was cut by 1 base, the J end by 8 bases, with 16 bases between.

This clone was observed a few times. The genes are TRBV6-2 or TRBV6-3 and TRBJ2-1; 7 nucleotides agree with TRBD1. V trimming: 6 bases; J trimming: 1 base; junction bases outside the gene matches: 3. Per germline, CDR1 MNHEY and CDR2 SVGEGT. The CDR3 contains 14 residues. The CDR3 DNA follows: TGTGCCAGCAGCCGACAGGGTTCCTACAATGAGCAGTTCTTC. This translates into CASSRQGSYNEQFF.

V usage is TRBV28 and J usage is TRBJ2-4; 8 nucleotides align to TRBD2. V lost 5 bases, J lost 5 bases, and 8 bases stayed unmatched. The CDR3 has 15 amino acids. In germline, CDR1 is MDHEN, CDR2 SYDVKM. The CDR3 sequence: CASSPHSGDQNIQYF. CDR3 DNA: TGTGCCAGCAGTCCACATAGCGGGGACCAAAACATTCAGTACTTC.

This clone was observed a single time. The V and J genes are TRBV3-1 (or the pseudogene TRBV3-2) and TRBJ1-3, with 11 positions matching TRBD1. The CDR3 extends over 15 amino acids. J lost 3 bases, V lost 5 bases, and 3 bases had no gene match. Germline V gives CDR1 LGHDT, CDR2 YNNKEL (reference sequence). The CDR3 protein is CASSKGTGGGNTIYF. The CDR3 coding sequence is TGTGCCAGCAGCAAAGGGACAGGGGGTGGAAACACCATATATTTT.

This clone was seen just once. This chain connects TRBV19 to TRBJ1-1, with D unresolved. The ends were cut back, 4 bases at V and 2 bases at J, with 17 bases in the middle. CDR3 length equals 16 residues. Germline V gene sequence: CDR1 LNHDA, CDR2 SQIVND (reference sequence). CDR3 in DNA: TGTGCCAGTAGTAAGGTGGGAGGACGGGCCAACACTGAAGCTTTCTTT. Translating it yields CASSKVGGRANTEAFF.

The chain couples TRBV12-3 or TRBV12-4 to TRBJ2-1, with a tentative D call TRBD1 (6 bases). Between the trimmed V and J ends, which lost 1 base and 7 bases, there was a span of 8 bases. CDR3 size: 13 residues. This chain's CDR3 is CASSLVQGNEQFF. CDR3 nucleotides: TGTGCCAGCAGTTTAGTTCAGGGGAATGAGCAGTTCTTC.

This clone appeared a few times. The chain has TRBV5-1 and TRBJ1-3, with TRBD1 as a possible D gene (6 bases). In germline, CDR1 is SGHRS, CDR2 YFSETQ. There are 16 residues in the CDR3. V was shortened by 4 bases and J by 0 bases, with 14 bases between the two germline ends. The CDR3 nucleotides read TGCGCCAGCAGCCAGACGACAGGCAACTCTGGAAACACCATATATTTT. This codes for CASSQTTGNSGNTIYF.

The CDR3 is CASRGGTSETQYF. CDR3 coding DNA: TGTGCCAGCCGGGGGGGGACGTCGGAGACCCAGTACTTC. This sequence joins TRBV18 and TRBJ2-5; the match to TRBD2 covers 8 bases. The CDR3 consists of 13 residues. Trimming took 8 bases from V and 5 from J; bases not matched to a gene: 7. Germline assignment: CDR1 KGHSH and CDR2 LQKENI.

The genes are TRBV3-1 (or the pseudogene TRBV3-2) and TRBJ1-2, with a weak D call TRBD1 (5 bases). The CDR3 loop spans 15 amino acids. V lost 6 bases and J 4 bases, leaving 18 bases between the germline ends. Germline CDR1 LGHDT, CDR2 YNNKEL (reference sequence). The CDR3 sequence: CASSRGDGPFYGYTF. The CDR3 nucleotides read TGTGCCAGCAGTCGCGGGGACGGACCTTTCTATGGCTACACCTTC.

The V and J genes are TRBV14 and TRBJ1-1, with 7 bases fitting TRBD1. This CDR3 contains 16 residues. Germline-derived CDR1 and CDR2 are SGHDN and FVKESK. The V and J ends lost 4 bases and 1 base, in that order; junction bases with no gene match: 9. The CDR3 here is CASSRDSGGWNTEAFF. CDR3 nucleotide sequence: TGTGCCAGCAGCCGAGACTCAGGGGGGTGGAACACTGAAGCTTTCTTT.

This rearrangement joins TRBV4-2 to TRBJ1-3, with a tentative D call TRBD1 (6 bases). Germline V lookup: CDR1 LGHNA, CDR2 YNFKEQ. The germline V and J ends were trimmed by 1 base and 2 bases, with 9 bases remaining between them. CDR3 length: 15 amino acids. CDR3 nucleotide sequence: TGTGCCAGCAGCCAAGCGGACAGAACTGGAAACACCATATATTTT. The encoded protein is CASSQADRTGNTIYF.

This clone came up once. The rearrangement uses TRBV12-3 or TRBV12-4 and TRBJ1-2; no firm D call. V lost 4 bases and J lost 5, with 5 bases in between. CDR3 length: 11 amino acids. In DNA, the CDR3 is TGTGCCAGCAGTTACCGGTATGGCTACACCTTC. Its protein is CASSYRYGYTF.

CDR3 amino acids: CASSLVQGGETQYF. CDR3 nucleotides: TGTGCCAGCAGCTTAGTTCAGGGGGGAGAGACCCAGTACTTC. The chain employs TRBV7-2 and TRBJ2-5; maybe TRBD1 (7 bases). Germline values: CDR1 SGHTA, CDR2 FQGNSA. V was cut by 1 base and J by 4 bases, with 10 bases left in between. The CDR3 has 14 residues.

This clone is a singleton in its sample. This chain links TRBV27 with TRBJ1-1, with 7 bases matching TRBD1. Per germline, CDR1 MNHEY and CDR2 SMNVEV (reference sequence). This CDR3 is built from 15 residues. V lost 4 bases to trimming and J lost 3 bases; unmatched junction nucleotides: 8. The CDR3 sequence is CASSSRDRPYTEAFF. CDR3 bases: TGTGCCAGCAGTTCCAGGGACAGACCTTACACTGAAGCTTTCTTT.

The rearrangement uses TRBV19 and TRBJ2-1; TRBD1 matches 7 bases. The germline gives CDR1 LNHDA, CDR2 SQIVND (reference sequence). Losses at the gene ends were 9 bases for V and 3 bases for J; bases not matched to a gene: 5. This CDR3 spans 13 amino acids. Here the CDR3 reads CASGQEFYNEQFF. In DNA form, the CDR3 reads TGTGCCAGCGGACAGGAGTTCTACAATGAGCAGTTCTTC.

The genes are TRBV19 and TRBJ1-1; D remains ambiguous. This CDR3 comprises 11 residues. V lost 3 bases, J lost 8 bases, and 7 bases lay in between. Germline assignment: CDR1 LNHDA and CDR2 SQIVND (reference sequence). The CDR3 DNA sequence: TGTGCCAGTAGTATCCAGTTGGAAGCTTTCTTT. Protein: CASSIQLEAFF. Variable domain in full (rest from reference TRBV19 and TRBJ1-1): DGGITQSPKYLFRKEGQNVTLSCEQNLNHDAMYWYRQDPGQGLRLIYYSQIVNDFQKGDIAEGYSVSREKKESFPLTVTSAQKNPTAFYLCASSIQLEAFFGQGTRLTVV.

The DNA of the CDR3 is TGTGCCAGCATCGAAATAAGGGGGCAATGGACTGAAGCTTTCTTT. The encoded protein is CASIEIRGQWTEAFF. The chain joins TRBV6-5 to TRBJ1-1; 7 bases agree with TRBD1. V shed 7 bases and J 5 bases; nucleotides not matched to a gene: 13. Germline assignment: CDR1 MNHEY and CDR2 SVGAGI. This CDR3 contains 15 residues.

The V call is TRBV5-1, the J call TRBJ1-2; D call uncertain. Germline V gene data show CDR1 as SGHRS and CDR2 as YFSETQ. This CDR3 region has 14 residues. V was clipped by 5 bases and J by 2 bases, with 13 bases between them. The CDR3 DNA is TGCGCCAGCAGTGTTGGGCAGAACAACTATGGCTACACCTTC. This gives the protein CASSVGQNNYGYTF.

This clone showed up just a few times. The V call is TRBV2, the J call TRBJ2-2; 7 bases are a match to TRBD1. This CDR3 has 15 amino acids. Germline loops: CDR1 SNHLY, CDR2 FYNNEI. The V and J ends lost 8 bases and 3 bases, in that order; junction bases with no gene match: 9. CDR3 DNA sequence: TGTGCCAGCCGAGTCGGGACAGTATACACCGGGGAGCTGTTTTTT. Translating gives CASRVGTVYTGELFF. Filled out from reference TRBV2 and TRBJ2-2, the complete variable domain reads EPEVTQTPSHQVTQMGQEVILRCVPISNHLYFYWYRQILGQKVEFLVSFYNNEISEKSEIFDDQFSVERPDGSNFTLKIRSTKLEDSAMYFCASRVGTVYTGELFFGEGSRLTVL.

The rearrangement links TRBV18 to TRBJ2-2; 14 bases align to TRBD2. Trimming at V came to 0 bases and at J to 0 bases, leaving 3 bases not matched to a gene. This CDR3 has 19 amino acids. Germline V gives CDR1 KGHSH, CDR2 LQKENI. This CDR3 reads CASSPPTSGGASNTGELFF. Here the CDR3 DNA reads TGTGCCAGCTCACCACCGACTAGCGGGGGGGCTTCGAACACCGGGGAGCTGTTTTTT.

The chain has TRBV2 and TRBJ2-5, with 13 positions matching TRBD2. Germline loops: CDR1 SNHLY, CDR2 FYNNEI. V lost 5 bases to trimming and J lost 5 bases; unmatched junction nucleotides: 14. This CDR3 region has 18 residues. The CDR3 loop reads CASSRGLAGAYSGETQYF. Here the CDR3 DNA reads TGTGCCAGCAGTAGAGGACTAGCGGGGGCCTACTCAGGGGAGACCCAGTACTTC.

The genes are TRBV2 and TRBJ1-3; 8 positions match TRBD1. Trimming took 6 bases from V and 10 from J; bases not matched to a gene: 5. This CDR3 spans 12 amino acids. The germline V gene has CDR1 SNHLY and CDR2 FYNNEI. The CDR3 sequence: CASRQGAGTIYF. CDR3 DNA: TGTGCCAGCAGGCAGGGGGCTGGTACCATATATTTT.